This TCR beta chain comes out of a study of T cells after yellow fever vaccination. Study results and caveats: Weaker overall, the secondary response nonetheless peaked faster (day 5 versus 15).

The CDR3 sequence is 14 residues long. The V gene lost 3 bases and the J gene lost 3 bases, with 11 bases spanning the gap. Germline CDR1 is KGHSH and CDR2 is LQKENI. About this clonotype: Antigen unknown.

Production of TCR cDNA was by 5'RACE template switching, which also added a universal primer site and UMIs. TCRdb reprocessed the 5' RACE reads via MiXCR and lists one record per CDR3 protein. The sample has some 200,000 distinct CDR3 sequences, 3.2% seen once. This receptor was identified in a man aged 18 to 29 who received the YFV17D yellow fever vaccine. The chain is built from TRBV18 and TRBJ1-1; D unclear. The input for sequencing was CD4+ T cells sorted from PBMCs, taken 10 days after the yellow fever booster vaccination. This CDR3 reads CASSPQQRDTEAFF. CDR3 in DNA: TGTGCCAGCTCACCGCAACAGCGGGACACTGAAGCTTTCTTT.